The clone carrying this T cell receptor (beta chain) was observed a few times. Trimming took 6 bases from V and 1 from J, leaving 9 bases between them. Germline lookup yields CDR1 MDHEN and CDR2 SYDVKM. This CDR3 has 14 amino acids. This specimen comes from a study of human T cells and chemical hapten exposure. As handled by the study authors: Sequenced samples showed a median of around 96,000 TCRs each, with counts running from approximately 20,000 to 700,000. One entry per CDR3 protein, called by TCRdb with MiXCR from the 5' RACE reads. The V and J calls, along with clone size, are taken from TCRdb and not from the paper's own processing. The table lists roughly 120,000 distinct CDR3 sequences, around a fifth of them singletons. Total RNA extraction was carried out from unfractionated whole blood.

The chain links TRBV28 to TRBJ2-2; D perhaps matches TRBD1 (6 bases). The TCR originated in a human donor in good health. CDR3 sequence: CASRTGRNTGELFF. The CDR3 bases are TGTGCCAGCAGGACAGGCCGGAACACCGGGGAGCTGTTTTTT.